Listed here is a single T cell receptor (beta chain). Its target is not known. In TCRdb, the reads were re-called with MiXCR into one record per CDR3 protein. The sample lists around 300,000 distinct CDR3 sequences; less than 25% were seen once. This record belongs to a study of T cell repertoires in cytomegalovirus infection. Source: cultured PBMCs, taken from culture after CMV antigen stimulation. The source of this sequence is a human donor in good health (CMV status not recorded). Some clones in this sample may be carry-over from other donors' samples.

CDR3 coding DNA: TGTGCCAGCACCACTCCTGGCAGGGACGACTATGGCTACACCTTC. The encoded protein is CASTTPGRDDYGYTF. The chain combines TRBV11-2 with TRBJ1-2; the D gene is possibly TRBD1 (5 bases). The germline V gene encodes CDR1 SGHAT and CDR2 FQNNGV. V lost 7 bases to trimming and J lost 3 bases, with 18 bases between them. This CDR3 has 15 residues.